The present TCR beta chain was sequenced within a study of radiotherapy plus CTLA-4 blockade in lung cancer. CDR1 and CDR2 from the germline V gene are MNHEY and SVGAGI. The V end was cut by 2 bases, the J end by 0 bases, with 8 bases between. There are 14 residues in the CDR3. The table came from immunoSEQ multiplex PCR; TCRdb's copy has only in-frame clones and leaves some out. The data contain some 41,000 clones, 65% to 70% of them singletons. Ipilimumab-mediated CTLA-4 blockade plus focal radiation was given to patients having chemo-refractory metastatic non-small-cell lung cancer. This clone has a count of ten or more.

V is TRBV6-5 and J is TRBJ2-7, with a tentative D call TRBD2 (6 bases). Source: peripheral blood, taken from a patient treated with radiotherapy plus ipilimumab. The source of this sequence is a human donor with non-small cell lung cancer who had a partial response to radiotherapy plus ipilimumab. In DNA, the CDR3 is TGTGCCAGCAGTTACAGGAGGGGCTCCTACGAGCAGTACTTC. Translated: CASSYRRGSYEQYF.